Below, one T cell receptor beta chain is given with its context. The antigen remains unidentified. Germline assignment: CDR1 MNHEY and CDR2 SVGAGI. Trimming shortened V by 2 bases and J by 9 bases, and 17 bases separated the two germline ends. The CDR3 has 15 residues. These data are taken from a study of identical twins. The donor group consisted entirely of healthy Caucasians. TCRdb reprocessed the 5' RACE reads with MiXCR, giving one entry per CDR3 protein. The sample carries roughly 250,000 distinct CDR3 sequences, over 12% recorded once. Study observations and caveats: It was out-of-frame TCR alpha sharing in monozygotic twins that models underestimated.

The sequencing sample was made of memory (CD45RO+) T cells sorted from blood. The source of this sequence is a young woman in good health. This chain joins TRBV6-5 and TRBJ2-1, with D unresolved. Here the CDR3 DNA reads TGTGCCAGCAGTTACGGCCCCTGGGCAGAGACTGAGCAGTTCTTC. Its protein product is CASSYGPWAETEQFF.